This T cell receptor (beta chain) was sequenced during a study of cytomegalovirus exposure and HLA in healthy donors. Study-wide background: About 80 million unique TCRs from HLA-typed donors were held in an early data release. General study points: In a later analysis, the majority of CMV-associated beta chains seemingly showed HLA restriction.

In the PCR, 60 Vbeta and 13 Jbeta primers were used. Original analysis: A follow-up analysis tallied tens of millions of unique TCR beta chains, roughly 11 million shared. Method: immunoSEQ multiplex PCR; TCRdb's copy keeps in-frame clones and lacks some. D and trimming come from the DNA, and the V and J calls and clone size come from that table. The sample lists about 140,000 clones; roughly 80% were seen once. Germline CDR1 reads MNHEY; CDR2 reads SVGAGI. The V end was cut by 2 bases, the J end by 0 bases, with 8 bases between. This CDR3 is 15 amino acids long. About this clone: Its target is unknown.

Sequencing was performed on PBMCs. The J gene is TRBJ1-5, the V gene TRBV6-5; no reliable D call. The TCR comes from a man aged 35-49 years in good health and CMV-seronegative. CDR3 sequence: CASSYTVDSNQPQHF. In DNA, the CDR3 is TGTGCCAGCAGTTACACGGTCGATAGCAATCAGCCCCAGCATTTT.